This passage covers 18 T cell receptor beta chains from one sample sequenced in a study of Ad26.COV2.S vaccination and SARS-CoV-2 variants. Treatment denoted: roughly 18 received Ad26.COV2.S at low or high dose, single or two shots; about 5 received placebo; per-sample allocation not given. Sample collection was performed on day 63 after the first vaccine or placebo injection. Libraries were prepared by immunoSEQ multiplex PCR; TCRdb keeps only in-frame clonotypes and omits some of them. The sample has some 340,000 clones; around 85% are singletons. This sample comprised peripheral blood, obtained in a trial of Ad26.COV2.S vaccine versus placebo. All receptors come from a person between 18 and 60 years old who received the Ad26.COV2.S COVID-19 vaccine or a placebo.

The chain carries TRBV11-3 and TRBJ2-3, with TRBD2 identical over 7 bases. From germline, CDR1 is SGHNT and CDR2 YENEEA. There are 14 residues in the CDR3. V shed 5 bases, J shed 7 bases, and the junction held 9 bases outside the gene matches. The CDR3 here is CASSPPSGEYTQYF. The CDR3 bases are TGTGCCAGCAGCCCCCCGAGCGGGGAATATACGCAGTATTTT. Full variable domain (rest looked up from reference TRBV11-3 and TRBJ2-3): EAGVVQSPRYKIIEKKQPVAFWCNPISGHNTLYWYLQNLGQGPELLIRYENEEAVDDSQLPKDRFSAERLKGVDSTLKIQPAELGDSAVYLCASSPPSGEYTQYFGPGTRLTVL.

This chain joins TRBV19 and TRBJ2-5, with D possibly TRBD1 on 6 matching bases. Germline V gene data show CDR1 as LNHDA and CDR2 as SQIVND (reference sequence). Trimming removed 1 base from V and 0 bases from J, with 9 bases in between. The CDR3 sequence is 15 residues long. CDR3 nucleotide sequence: TGTGCCAGTAGTATAGGCAGGGGAAACCAAGAGACCCAGTACTTC. Protein sequence: CASSIGRGNQETQYF.

This clone was counted a single time. This chain connects TRBV7-2 to TRBJ2-5, with D hard to call. The CDR3 length is 16 residues. Between the trimmed V and J ends, which lost 0 bases and 2 bases, there was a span of 13 bases. From germline, CDR1 is SGHTA and CDR2 FQGNSA. In DNA form, the CDR3 reads TGTGCCAGCAGCTTAGCGCTTTGGGCAGCTCAAGAGACCCAGTACTTC. Translation: CASSLALWAAQETQYF.

This chain joins TRBV25-1 and TRBJ1-1, with 7 bases aligning to TRBD1. V lost 8 bases to trimming and J lost 7 bases; unmatched junction nucleotides: 13. Germline lookup yields CDR1 MGHDK and CDR2 SYGVNS. The CDR3 covers 14 residues. The CDR3 region has the DNA TGTGCCAGCCGGGACAGCAGACTCTTTTATGAAGCTTTCTTT. It encodes CASRDSRLFYEAFF.

This chain uses TRBV18 with TRBJ2-1; unclear D gene. The CDR3 runs to 18 residues. Germline CDR1 reads KGHSH; CDR2 reads LQKENI. V lost 2 bases and J 8 bases, leaving 25 bases between the germline ends. As DNA, the CDR3 is TGTGCCAGCTCACCAATCCCCCTGTTAGCAGGTCGTTACGATGAGCAGTTCTTC. It is translated as CASSPIPLLAGRYDEQFF. Supplemented by reference TRBV18 and TRBJ2-1, the full variable domain reads NAGVMQNPRHLVRRRGQEARLRCSPMKGHSHVYWYRQLPEEGLKFMVYLQKENIIDESGMPKERFSAEFPKEGPSILRIQQVVRGDSAAYFCASSPIPLLAGRYDEQFFGPGTRLTVL.

V is TRBV11-2 and J is TRBJ2-2; 8 bases align to TRBD2. J was trimmed by 3 bases and V by 5 bases; bases with no gene match: 8. In germline, CDR1 is SGHAT, CDR2 FQNNGV. CDR3 size: 16 residues. CDR3 coding DNA: TGTGCCAGCAGCCCGAAGCGGGGGACACACACCGGGGAGCTGTTTTTT. Its translation: CASSPKRGTHTGELFF. Full variable domain (missing parts from reference TRBV11-2 and TRBJ2-2): EAGVAQSPRYKIIEKRQSVAFWCNPISGHATLYWYQQILGQGPKLLIQFQNNGVVDDSQLPKDRFSAERLKGVDSTLKIQPAKLEDSAVYLCASSPKRGTHTGELFFGEGSRLTVL.

This clone is a singleton in its sample. This chain joins TRBV5-1 and TRBJ2-4; 7 nucleotides match TRBD1. Germline trimming cut 0 bases from V and 5 bases from J; bases unmatched to any gene: 2. Germline CDR1 SGHRS, CDR2 YFSETQ. CDR3 size: 14 residues. In DNA, the CDR3 is TGCGCCAGCAGCTTGGGGACAGGTCAAAACATTCAGTACTTC. Translated: CASSLGTGQNIQYF.

The chain couples TRBV3-1 (or the pseudogene TRBV3-2) to TRBJ2-7, with D perhaps TRBD1 (6 bases). Per germline, CDR1 LGHDT and CDR2 YNNKEL (reference sequence). The CDR3 is made up of 13 amino acids. V was clipped by 3 bases and J by 4 bases, with 10 bases between them. This CDR3 is CASSQRGSYEQYF. CDR3 DNA sequence: TGTGCCAGCAGCCAGAGGGGGTCATACGAGCAGTACTTC.

This chain connects TRBV5-1 to TRBJ1-2; 10 nucleotides line up with TRBD1. Germline CDR1 is SGHRS and CDR2 is YFSETQ. This CDR3 has 13 residues. Unmatched junction bases numbered 5, after V lost 0 bases and J lost 12 bases. As DNA, the CDR3 is TGCGCCAGCAGCTTGGGAGGGACAGGGGATCACACCTTC. The encoded protein is CASSLGGTGDHTF. Full variable domain (missing parts from reference TRBV5-1 and TRBJ1-2): KAGVTQTPRYLIKTRGQQVTLSCSPISGHRSVSWYQQTPGQGLQFLFEYFSETQRNKGNFPGRFSGRQFSNSRSEMNVSTLELGDSALYLCASSLGGTGDHTFGSGTRLTVV.

This CDR3 is CASSETQGLGEQYF. As DNA, the CDR3 is TGTGCCAGCAGTGAAACGCAGGGGCTGGGAGAGCAGTACTTC. V usage is TRBV2 and J usage is TRBJ2-7, with a possible D match to TRBD1 (6 bases). Germline assignment: CDR1 SNHLY and CDR2 FYNNEI. The CDR3 sequence is 14 residues long. V lost 2 bases, J lost 7 bases, and 15 bases lay in between. Variable domain in full (rest from reference TRBV2 and TRBJ2-7): EPEVTQTPSHQVTQMGQEVILRCVPISNHLYFYWYRQILGQKVEFLVSFYNNEISEKSEIFDDQFSVERPDGSNFTLKIRSTKLEDSAMYFCASSETQGLGEQYFGPGTRLTVT.

The V and J genes are TRBV6-2 or TRBV6-3 and TRBJ2-5, with 8 bases that match TRBD1. The CDR3 loop spans 14 amino acids. In germline, CDR1 is MNHEY, CDR2 SVGEGT. V trimming: 5 bases; J trimming: 2 bases; junction bases outside the gene matches: 4. In DNA form, the CDR3 reads TGTGCCAGCAGTCGTCGACAGGGGCAAGAGACCCAGTACTTC. Translated: CASSRRQGQETQYF.

This clone was recorded once. The rearrangement joins TRBV7-6 to TRBJ2-2; possibly TRBD2 for D (5 bases). Trimming removed 1 base from V and 3 bases from J, with 15 bases in between. This CDR3 is 17 amino acids long. Germline assignment: CDR1 SGHVS and CDR2 FNYEAQ. The CDR3 reads CASSLEFPGVYTGELFF. DNA for the CDR3: TGTGCCAGCAGCTTAGAGTTCCCCGGGGTCTACACCGGGGAGCTGTTTTTT.

The CDR3 loop reads CASSSDRVGYGYTF. DNA of the CDR3: TGTGCCAGCAGCTCCGACAGGGTGGGCTATGGCTACACCTTC. V usage is TRBV7-2 and J usage is TRBJ1-2; 7 nucleotides match TRBD1. V shed 4 bases and J 4 bases; nucleotides not matched to a gene: 6. The CDR3 spans 14 residues. Germline V gene sequence: CDR1 SGHTA, CDR2 FQGNSA.

The V gene is TRBV5-1, the J gene TRBJ1-1; TRBD1 might be the D (6 bases). The CDR3 length is 14 residues. Germline V lookup: CDR1 SGHRS, CDR2 YFSETQ. Trimming pared 4 bases from V and 1 base from J, leaving 11 bases between. CDR3 loop: CASSRDNQNTEAFF. CDR3 nucleotide sequence: TGCGCCAGCAGCCGGGACAACCAGAACACTGAAGCTTTCTTT.

This clone was observed a handful of times. This chain uses TRBV13 with TRBJ1-6; TRBD1 might be the D (6 bases). CDR3 size: 15 residues. Germline lookup yields CDR1 PRHDT and CDR2 FYEKMQ (reference sequence). Trimming removed 5 bases at V and 7 bases at J, with 15 bases between. The CDR3 sequence: CASSNRDNSNSPLHF. The CDR3 DNA follows: TGTGCCAGCAGCAACCGGGACAACTCCAATTCACCCCTCCACTTT.

Points on this clone: This same CDR3 is encoded by further DNA sequences in the sample. The chain recombines TRBV7-9 with TRBJ1-6; 7 bases agree with TRBD1. The length of the CDR3 is 14 residues. CDR1 is SEHNR and CDR2 is FQNEAQ in the germline V gene (reference sequence). With V trimmed by 4 bases and J by 7 bases, 4 bases remained unmatched. The CDR3 nucleotides read TGTGCCAGCAGCTCCGACAGGGCAAATTCACCCCTCCACTTT. It yields the protein CASSSDRANSPLHF.

The V call is TRBV11-3, the J call TRBJ1-4; 7 positions agree with TRBD1. The CDR3 covers 15 residues. V was clipped by 5 bases and J by 4 bases; unmatched bases: 7. CDR1 is SGHNT, CDR2 YENEEA, per germline. CDR3 sequence reads: CASSPRQGFNEKLFF. CDR3 nucleotide sequence: TGTGCCAGCAGCCCTCGACAGGGATTTAATGAAAAACTGTTTTTT.

The chain has TRBV6-1 and TRBJ1-5; no reliable D call. Between the trimmed V and J ends, which lost 2 bases and 1 base, there was a span of 9 bases. The germline V gene encodes CDR1 MNHNS and CDR2 SASEGT. The CDR3 loop spans 15 amino acids. The DNA for the CDR3 is TGTGCCAGCAGTGAAATGCGTAGGAGCAATCAGCCCCAGCATTTT. It yields the protein CASSEMRRSNQPQHF.